This TCR beta chain was sequenced for a study of T cells in Graves' hyperthyroidism and ophthalmopathy (dated by TCRdb to the late 2010s). In the study overall: Peripheral blood was sampled at the time of initial diagnosis, prior to any treatment. Prospective prediction of ophthalmopathy was tested in an independent validation cohort of approximately 19 hyperthyroidism patients and roughly 16 patients who later progressed to ophthalmopathy. Following sampling, methimazole starting at 30 mg daily was given to hyperthyroidism patients, and high-dose intravenous methylprednisolone was given to ophthalmopathy patients. In several Graves' hyperthyroidism patients, the study also compared T-cell repertoires from thyroid tissue with T-cell repertoires from blood. According to the paper, TCR Vbeta CDR3 sequencing was carried out on around 140 peripheral blood samples, which came from more than 40 ophthalmopathy, approximately 78 hyperthyroidism and roughly 17 progressor patients. The approximately 90 discovery patients were divided at random into training and test sets in a 7:3 ratio. To identify TCR V-J signatures that set the groups apart, the researchers used a discovery cohort of 100 patients, made up of 40 to 45 with Graves' ophthalmopathy and 57 with stable Graves' hyperthyroidism. Results the study describes overall, beyond this receptor: Sample size was not statistically predetermined, and investigators were not blinded to group allocation. A 13 V-J signature model separated ophthalmopathy from stable hyperthyroidism, with roughly 88% sensitivity and 81% to 82% specificity in cross-validation and 80%/75% in testing. In validation, the model predicted progression to ophthalmopathy a median of around 6.5 months before onset, with roughly 71% sensitivity and around 76% specificity. Blood samples also contained most of the expanded thyroid clonotypes (frequency above 0.001), which suggests that blood repertoires may reflect thyroid immune responses.

CDR1 and CDR2 are read off the germline V gene as SGHTA and FQGNSA. The CDR3, from cysteine to phenylalanine, totals 14 residues. Kept here is only the CDR3 DNA, which spans 42 bases and is read in frame from base 1. At the junction V is shortened by 2 bases and J by 4 bases, with 8 bases in between. This clonotype was found many times. There is no known antigen for this receptor. No base quality values were provided; no much bigger clone lies one nucleotide off. The TCR beta CDR3 regions were amplified from the RNA transcripts. A first-round RT-PCR of the TCR CDR3 used the HTBI primer set with the Qiagen OneStep RT-PCR kit. Libraries were constructed in a second round of multiplex PCR, after which size selection and purification were carried out. Sequencing of the libraries was done on an Illumina HiSeq2000 using paired-end 100 bp reads. On the study's bioinformatics: SOAPnuke was used to process the raw data, with reads discarded if the reads contained adapters or uncalled bases, had a mean Phred below 15, or lacked an exact constant-primer or identifier match. High-quality paired reads were merged with COPE v1.2.5, and unique nucleotide sequences were defined as clonotypes. MiTCR v1.1 was used to align the clonotypes against IMGT TRBV, TRBD and TRBJ reference segments. The analysis was restricted to V-J combinations with a frequency above 0.0001, which together covered just over 99% of the repertoires. The TCS score was defined as the ratio of F50 (clonal expansion) to E x V (chaos), calculated using BLOSUM62-based TCRdist between CDR3 peptides within each V-J. Welch's t-statistics and random forest reduced around 510 V-J features to 10 to 15, which were used in a naive Bayes classifier (R e1071). Through fastp at Q25 and MiXCR, TCRdb rebuilt clones from the public reads, retaining in-frame beta chains. One record per CDR3 amino acid sequence lists the most common genes and DNA. TCRdb, not the original authors, processed these V and J calls. In all, the sample holds about 410,000 distinct CDR3 sequences, and roughly 15% of those were seen once. The top ten clones comprise around a fifth of the sample.

Ophthalmopathy patients had moderately to severely active disease, with a Clinical Activity Score of 3 or more, a NOSPECS grade of 4 or more, and a disease duration of less than 3 months. The study excluded patients with uncontrolled infections, other autoimmune diseases, pregnancy or lactation. Diagnoses relied on clinical symptoms, serum thyroxine and TRAb, thyroid ultrasound and orbital computed tomography. PBMCs were isolated from 8 to 10 ml of fresh peripheral blood by Ficoll-Paque density gradient centrifugation. Trizol reagent was used to extract total RNA, and RNA quality was then checked on an Agilent 2100 Bioanalyzer.

This clonotype originated in a woman aged 25 to 39 with Graves' ophthalmopathy. Sequencing was carried out using blood. The V gene is TRBV7-2 and the J gene is TRBJ2-2; the D gene may be TRBD1 or TRBD2, since each aligns over 5 bases. The DNA is TGTGCCAGCAGCTTAATGGGGGTCACCGGGGAGCTGTTTTTT. Its translation reads: CASSLMGVTGELFF.